What follows are 11 T cell receptor beta chains derived from one specimen sequenced in a study of cytomegalovirus exposure and HLA in healthy donors. Use of 60 Vbeta and 13 Jbeta primers characterized the PCR. Generated by immunoSEQ multiplex PCR, the TCRdb table keeps only in-frame clones and is missing some. The sample consists of some 98,000 clones, about 80% of them appearing once. The sequenced sample was PBMCs. These receptors came from a man aged 40-50 years in good health and CMV-seronegative.

The gene calls are TRBV9 and TRBJ2-3; 11 nucleotides agree with TRBD2. Germline V CDR1 and CDR2: SGDLS, YYNGEE. V was pared by 2 bases and J by 4 bases, with 3 bases of the junction left unmatched. The CDR3 covers 15 residues. The CDR3 loop reads CASSVMTSGADTQYF. The CDR3 DNA reads TGTGCCAGCAGCGTGATGACTAGCGGGGCAGATACGCAGTATTTT.

This clone was seen more than once but under ten times. The V gene is TRBV6-5, the J gene TRBJ2-7, with TRBD1 matching over 9 bases. The germline V gene has CDR1 MNHEY and CDR2 SVGAGI. CDR3 length: 15 amino acids. The V and J ends lost 7 bases and 1 base, in that order; junction bases with no gene match: 8. The CDR3 DNA sequence: TGTGCCAGCACCGAGGACGGGACAGGGTCCTACGAGCAGTACTTC. It yields the protein CASTEDGTGSYEQYF.

CDR3 in amino acids: CASSMVRDSTEQFF. CDR3 nucleotides: TGTGCCAGTAGTATGGTAAGGGACTCCACCGAGCAGTTCTTC. V gene TRBV19 combines with J gene TRBJ2-1; the D gene is possibly TRBD2 (6 bases). The CDR3 covers 14 residues. Germline CDR1 is LNHDA and CDR2 is SQIVND (reference sequence). V was shortened by 3 bases and J by 10 bases, with 16 bases between the two germline ends.

This clone came up a few times. The chain links TRBV19 to TRBJ1-6, with D maybe TRBD1 (6 bases). Germline V gene sequence: CDR1 LNHDA, CDR2 SQIVND (reference sequence). The CDR3 is made up of 15 amino acids. Between the trimmed V and J ends, which lost 4 bases and 8 bases, there was a span of 15 bases. The CDR3 DNA sequence: TGTGCCAGTAGTAACCACAGGGAGCGAGATTCACCCCTCCACTTT. Amino acid sequence: CASSNHRERDSPLHF.

The rearrangement links TRBV25-1 to TRBJ2-2, with 8 bases matching TRBD1. Germline assignment: CDR1 MGHDK and CDR2 SYGVNS. Trimming at V came to 8 bases and at J to 7 bases, leaving 3 bases not matched to a gene. The CDR3 length is 12 residues. The CDR3 nucleotides read TGTGCCAGCCGGACAGGGATCGGGGAGCTGTTTTTT. Translation gives CASRTGIGELFF.

J is TRBJ1-1 and V is TRBV7-2, with TRBD1 matching 7 bases. The CDR3 is made up of 11 amino acids. From germline, CDR1 is SGHTA and CDR2 FQGNSA. V shed 5 bases and J 7 bases; nucleotides not matched to a gene: 1. DNA for the CDR3: TGTGCCAGCAGCCGACAGGGTGAAGCTTTCTTT. The encoded protein is CASSRQGEAFF.

The chain employs TRBV28 and TRBJ1-1, with a weak D call TRBD1 (5 bases). The CDR3 covers 15 residues. V was clipped by 6 bases and J by 3 bases, with 17 bases between them. Looked up from germline, CDR1 is MDHEN and CDR2 is SYDVKM. This CDR3 is CASSASPGRDTEAFF. CDR3 sequence (DNA): TGTGCCAGCAGCGCATCCCCAGGGCGAGACACTGAAGCTTTCTTT.

The chain is built from TRBV13 and TRBJ1-1, with D possibly matching TRBD1 (6 bases). V gave up 1 base and J gave up 1 base, with 13 bases separating them. The V gene's germline CDR1 is PRHDT and CDR2 FYEKMQ (reference sequence). The CDR3 runs 16 residues. Here the CDR3 DNA reads TGTGCCAGCAGCTTAGTTTCTACAGGGAAGAACACTGAAGCTTTCTTT. This sequence encodes CASSLVSTGKNTEAFF.

This clone was seen just once. This chain links TRBV19 with TRBJ2-7, with D unresolved. Looked up from germline, CDR1 is LNHDA and CDR2 is SQIVND (reference sequence). V was cut by 2 bases and J by 0 bases, with 17 bases left in between. The CDR3 length is 17 residues. The CDR3 nucleotides are TGTGCCAGTAGTATACGGAACTGGCAGACAAGCTCCTACGAGCAGTACTTC. This translates into CASSIRNWQTSSYEQYF.

The genes are TRBV5-4 and TRBJ2-3, with TRBD2 matching over 10 bases. V dropped 5 bases and J dropped 3; count of bases not matched to a gene: 6. Germline values: CDR1 SGHNT, CDR2 YYREEE (reference sequence). This CDR3 region has 15 residues. Here the CDR3 DNA reads TGTGCCAGCAGTCATAGCGGGGGGCAGACAGATACGCAGTATTTT. Its protein product is CASSHSGGQTDTQYF.

V gene TRBV4-3 combines with J gene TRBJ2-3; perhaps TRBD1 as D (6 bases). V gave up 4 bases and J gave up 2 bases, with 7 bases separating them. Per the germline V gene, CDR1 is LGHNA and CDR2 is YSLEER. CDR3 length: 13 residues. The CDR3 loop is CASSPGVTDTQYF. The CDR3 DNA reads as TGCGCCAGCAGCCCAGGGGTCACAGATACGCAGTATTTT.